The 24 T cell receptor beta chains given below trace back to one sample, sequenced in a study of blood T cells in healthy people across ages. Through a sample-barcoded 5' primer and a J-beta primer mix, a second PCR was run for roughly 7 to 11 cycles. One entry per CDR3 protein results from TCRdb running MiXCR on the 5' RACE reads. The profile shows hundreds of thousands of distinct CDR3 sequences, over 45% of them singletons. Input material: blood. These receptors all stem from a man aged 25-40 years in good health.

This chain's CDR3 is CSVVATSGETQFF. The CDR3 DNA follows: TGCAGCGTTGTGGCGACTAGCGGAGAGACCCAGTTCTTC. This chain connects TRBV29-1 to TRBJ2-1; 9 bases line up with TRBD2. V was pared by 4 bases and J by 13 bases, with 11 bases of the junction left unmatched. The CDR3 runs to 13 residues. Germline V gives CDR1 SQVTM, CDR2 ANQGSEA.

This clonotype was observed a few times. The V gene is TRBV11-2, the J gene TRBJ2-1; 7 nucleotides line up with TRBD1. Germline lookup yields CDR1 SGHAT and CDR2 FQNNGV. The ends lost 5 bases at V and 3 bases at J; junction bases unmatched: 10. The CDR3 spans 16 residues. The CDR3 coding sequence is TGTGCCAGCAGCCGATTACTGGACAGGCTCTACAATGAGCAGTTCTTC. It yields the protein CASSRLLDRLYNEQFF.

The V gene is TRBV6-5, the J gene TRBJ1-1; 7 positions match TRBD1. The J segment lost 11 bases and the V segment lost 2 bases, leaving 17 bases of the junction unmatched. The germline V gene has CDR1 MNHEY and CDR2 SVGAGI. The CDR3 is 16 residues long. The DNA for the CDR3 is TGTGCCAGCAGTTACGCCCCCTACAGGGGCCGAGGTGGGGCTTTCTTT. Protein: CASSYAPYRGRGGAFF.

This chain links TRBV6-5 with TRBJ2-7; TRBD2 is a possible D gene (5 bases). The CDR3 has 12 amino acids. Germline V gives CDR1 MNHEY, CDR2 SVGAGI. V was shortened by 2 bases and J by 6 bases, with 8 bases between the two germline ends. CDR3 loop: CASSYEGIEQYF. CDR3 coding DNA: TGTGCCAGCAGTTACGAGGGAATCGAGCAGTACTTC.

V and J are TRBV10-3 and TRBJ1-2; 7 nucleotides agree with TRBD1. With V trimmed by 5 bases and J by 6 bases, 6 bases remained unmatched. Germline CDR1 is ENHRY and CDR2 is SYGVKD. The CDR3 has 13 residues. CDR3 amino acids: CAISPGRGDGYTF. The CDR3 region has the DNA TGTGCCATCAGTCCCGGCAGGGGGGATGGCTACACCTTC.

The CDR3 sequence: CASSYHDRNYGYTF. DNA for the CDR3: TGTGCCAGCAGTTATCACGACAGAAACTATGGCTACACCTTC. The chain employs TRBV6-2 or TRBV6-3 and TRBJ1-2; the D gene is possibly TRBD1 (5 bases). The CDR3 is 14 residues long. V lost 3 bases to trimming and J lost 2 bases, with 10 bases between them. CDR1 is MNHEY, CDR2 SVGEGT, per germline.

The chain carries TRBV5-1 and TRBJ1-2, with D hard to call. The CDR3 covers 17 residues. Per germline, CDR1 SGHRS and CDR2 YFSETQ. V was trimmed by 0 bases and J by 4 bases, leaving 19 bases between them. CDR3 coding DNA: TGCGCCAGCAGCTTGGCCGGTGGGGAGGAACTTCTCTATGGCTACACCTTC. Translating gives CASSLAGGEELLYGYTF.

The chain uses TRBV25-1 and TRBJ2-7, with 10 nucleotides matching TRBD2. The ends lost 1 base at V and 2 bases at J; junction bases unmatched: 5. CDR1 and CDR2 (germline): MGHDK, SYGVNS. This CDR3 contains 16 residues. CDR3 DNA sequence: TGTGCCAGCAGTGAATGGGCTAGCGGGGGCCCCTACGAGCAGTACTTC. This encodes CASSEWASGGPYEQYF.

The chain couples TRBV28 to TRBJ2-7; 9 bases align to TRBD1. The V gene's germline CDR1 is MDHEN and CDR2 SYDVKM. V was pared by 7 bases and J by 0 bases, with 7 bases of the junction left unmatched. The CDR3 runs 15 residues. The CDR3 protein is CASTWGTGLSYEQYF. CDR3 DNA sequence: TGTGCCAGCACCTGGGGGACAGGGCTCTCCTACGAGCAGTACTTC.

V and J are TRBV10-3 and TRBJ2-7; possible D gene TRBD2, 6 bases. V lost 6 bases, J lost 4 bases, and 10 bases lay in between. The CDR3 loop spans 12 amino acids. CDR1 and CDR2 from the germline V gene are ENHRY and SYGVKD. CDR3 in amino acids: CAIRDLAYEQYF. The CDR3 region has the DNA TGTGCCATCAGGGACCTAGCGTACGAGCAGTACTTC.

This clonotype was counted once. The chain employs TRBV20-1 and TRBJ2-5, with 7 bases aligning to TRBD1. The end of the DNA fits TRBJ2-7 better, so the J call may be wrong. Germline V gene sequence: CDR1 DFQATT, CDR2 SNEGSKA (reference sequence). CDR3 size: 14 residues. CDR3 residues: CSAERQGSSGEQYF. The DNA for the CDR3 is TGCAGTGCTGAGAGACAGGGATCATCGGGCGAGCAGTACTTC.

This chain uses TRBV6-6 with TRBJ2-4; no firm D call. The V end lost 6 bases, the J end lost 3 bases, and 0 bases lay between the germline ends. The CDR3 spans 10 residues. The germline gives CDR1 MNHNY, CDR2 SVGAGI (reference sequence). The CDR3 loop is CASSKNIQYF. The CDR3 region has the DNA TGTGCCAGCAGCAAAAACATTCAGTACTTC.

This clonotype has just a few counts. The chain is built from TRBV29-1 and TRBJ1-2; D is unresolved. This CDR3 has 12 amino acids. Per the germline V gene, CDR1 is SQVTM and CDR2 is ANQGSEA. Trimming shortened V by 5 bases and J by 4 bases, and 11 bases separated the two germline ends. The CDR3 region is CSVPRRPYGYTF. The CDR3 DNA sequence: TGCAGCGTTCCCAGACGGCCCTATGGCTACACCTTC.

The chain joins TRBV6-5 to TRBJ2-3, with 9 bases fitting TRBD2. This CDR3 contains 16 residues. CDR1 and CDR2 from the germline V gene are MNHEY and SVGAGI. The J segment lost 3 bases and the V segment lost 0 bases, leaving 4 bases of the junction unmatched. CDR3 protein: CASSYSGRGGTDTQYF. The CDR3 nucleotides are TGTGCCAGCAGTTACTCGGGGCGGGGGGGGACAGATACGCAGTATTTT.

This rearrangement joins TRBV7-2 to TRBJ2-1, with a tentative D call TRBD1 (6 bases). From germline, CDR1 is SGHTA and CDR2 FQGNSA. The CDR3 loop spans 11 amino acids. V was shortened by 10 bases and J by 10 bases, with 14 bases between the two germline ends. In DNA form, the CDR3 reads TGTGCCATCGAGCCGGGACACGAGCAGTTCTTC. Protein product: CAIEPGHEQFF. The full variable domain, in which reference TRBV7-2 and TRBJ2-1 provide the parts outside the CDR3, is GAGVSQSPSNKVTEKGKDVELRCDPISGHTALYWYRQSLGQGLEFLIYFQGNSAPDKSGLPSDRFSAERTGGSVSTLTIQRTQQEDSAVYLCAIEPGHEQFFGPGTRLTVL.

This rearrangement joins TRBV11-2 to TRBJ2-1, with TRBD2 matching over 10 bases. Per the germline V gene, CDR1 is SGHAT and CDR2 is FQNNGV. The CDR3 extends over 13 amino acids. Trimming cost V 6 bases and J 7 bases; bases outside gene matches: 3. CDR3 nucleotides: TGTGCCAGCAGGAAACTAGCGGGGAATGAGCAGTTCTTC. This translates into CASRKLAGNEQFF.

The J gene is TRBJ2-3, the V gene TRBV5-1, with 11 bases aligning to TRBD1. The CDR3 spans 16 residues. Germline CDR1 and CDR2: SGHRS and YFSETQ. Unmatched junction bases numbered 4, after V lost 3 bases and J lost 1 base. CDR3 nucleotide sequence: TGCGCCAGCAGCTCCGGGACAGGGGGGCGCACAGATACGCAGTATTTT. Translation: CASSSGTGGRTDTQYF.

The rearrangement uses TRBV6-1 and TRBJ2-6, with TRBD1 identical over 7 bases. Germline values: CDR1 MNHNS, CDR2 SASEGT. The V and J ends lost 6 bases and 5 bases, in that order; junction bases with no gene match: 13. There are 17 residues in the CDR3. DNA for the CDR3: TGTGCCAGCAGACCGGGACAGTCGGTTCGCTGGGCCAACGTCCTGACTTTC. Translation gives CASRPGQSVRWANVLTF.

This chain uses TRBV5-1 with TRBJ1-1; D is perhaps TRBD1 (6 bases). The CDR3 runs 15 residues. Trimming took off 1 base at V and 6 bases at J, with 16 bases between the two ends. The V gene's germline CDR1 is SGHRS and CDR2 YFSETQ. The CDR3 DNA is TGCGCCAGCAGCTTGACGGGCAGGGGAGGATCTGAAGCTTTCTTT. Translating gives CASSLTGRGGSEAFF.

The V gene is TRBV7-9, the J gene TRBJ2-1; D gene ambiguous. The length of the CDR3 is 17 residues. Germline CDR1 reads SEHNR; CDR2 reads FQNEAQ (reference sequence). V was clipped by 1 base and J by 6 bases, with 19 bases between them. Here the CDR3 reads CASSLGFRIGPGNEQFF. The CDR3 DNA is TGTGCCAGCAGCTTAGGGTTTAGGATAGGGCCTGGCAATGAGCAGTTCTTC.

The genes are TRBV9 and TRBJ1-2; D is possibly TRBD1 (5 bases). Per germline, CDR1 SGDLS and CDR2 YYNGEE. V was clipped by 5 bases and J by 7 bases, with 12 bases between them. The CDR3 covers 12 residues. CDR3 DNA sequence: TGTGCCAGCAGGGGGGGGTTTGTTGGCTACACCTTC. It translates to CASRGGFVGYTF. Full variable domain (missing parts from reference TRBV9 and TRBJ1-2): DSGVTQTPKHLITATGQRVTLRCSPRSGDLSVYWYQQSLDQGLQFLIQYYNGEERAKGNILERFSAQQFPDLHSELNLSSLELGDSALYFCASRGGFVGYTFGSGTRLTVV.

This chain joins TRBV12-5 and TRBJ2-6; no definite D call. V was clipped by 6 bases and J by 2 bases, with 5 bases between them. This CDR3 contains 13 residues. CDR1 and CDR2 from the germline V gene are LGHNT and FRNRAP. The CDR3, as DNA: TGTGCTAGTGGGAACCCTGGGGCCAACGTCCTGACTTTC. Its translation: CASGNPGANVLTF. The full variable domain, rest sourced from reference TRBV12-5 and TRBJ2-6, is DARVTQTPRHKVTEMGQEVTMRCQPILGHNTVFWYRQTMMQGLELLAYFRNRAPLDDSGMPKDRFSAEMPDATLATLKIQPSEPRDSAVYFCASGNPGANVLTFGAGSRLTVL.

The V gene is TRBV20-1, the J gene TRBJ1-5; D possibly corresponds to TRBD1 (5 bases). Trimming removed 4 bases at V and 0 bases at J, with 13 bases between. Germline V gives CDR1 DFQATT, CDR2 SNEGSKA (reference sequence). The CDR3 is 15 residues long. This chain's CDR3 is CSAKIGADSNQPQHF. Written as DNA, the CDR3 is TGCAGTGCTAAGATCGGGGCGGATAGCAATCAGCCCCAGCATTTT.

The chain carries TRBV6-5 and TRBJ2-5, with D maybe TRBD1 (5 bases). The last part of the DNA fits TRBJ2-7 better; the J call may be wrong. Germline CDR1 is MNHEY and CDR2 is SVGAGI. This CDR3 has 14 amino acids. DNA of the CDR3: TGTGCCAGCAGACCTCCTGGAAGGGGCTACGAGCAGTACTTC. As protein: CASRPPGRGYEQYF.